Presented here are 15 T cell receptor beta chains from one specimen sequenced in a study of cytomegalovirus exposure and HLA in healthy donors (dated by TCRdb to the late 2010s). The method was the immunoSEQ multiplex PCR assay. For the multiplex PCR, a mixture combining 60 forward primers for TCR Vbeta segments and 13 reverse primers for TCR Jbeta segments was used. TCRdb obtained this table from immuneACCESS and retained in-frame rearrangements with V and J assigned. These tables miss some clones; where compared with another copy, unresolved V genes account for less than half of the shortfall, and the remainder is unexplained. The sample's records list tens of thousands of clones. The leading ten clones occupy around 4.5% of the sample. The sequenced sample consisted of PBMCs. The receptor set was obtained from a female donor in good health and CMV-seronegative.

The chain joins TRBV6-5 to TRBJ1-5; TRBD1 matches at 8 bases. The CDR3 contains 15 residues. The germline CDR1 and CDR2 sequences are MNHEY and SVGAGI. Germline trimming cut 2 bases from V and 4 bases from J; bases unmatched to any gene: 4. The DNA of the CDR3 is TGTGCCAGCAGTTACGGGACAGGACAAAATCAGCCCCAGCATTTT. Its translation: CASSYGTGQNQPQHF.

The chain links TRBV4-1 to TRBJ2-1, with D perhaps matching TRBD2 (6 bases). Germline CDR1 reads MGHRA; CDR2 reads YSYEKL. The CDR3 covers 13 residues. V was shortened by 3 bases and J by 8 bases, with 11 bases between the two germline ends. DNA of the CDR3: TGCGCCAGCAGCCAGCCTAGCGTTGATGAGCAGTTCTTC. This gives the protein CASSQPSVDEQFF.

This chain joins TRBV11-3 and TRBJ2-6; 7 bases are shared with TRBD2. The germline V gene encodes CDR1 SGHNT and CDR2 YENEEA. The CDR3 runs 15 residues. V shed 4 bases and J 1 base; nucleotides not matched to a gene: 1. This CDR3 reads CASSWGGSGANVLTF. In nucleotides, the CDR3 is TGTGCCAGCAGCTGGGGGGGTTCTGGGGCCAACGTCCTGACTTTC.

The chain employs TRBV9 and TRBJ2-2; 7 nucleotides agree with TRBD1. After removal of 3 bases from V and 5 bases from J, the junction contained 4 bases not matched to a gene. Germline V lookup: CDR1 SGDLS, CDR2 YYNGEE. The CDR3 runs to 14 residues. The CDR3 sequence is CASSGNRGTGELFF. In nucleotides, the CDR3 is TGTGCCAGCAGCGGCAACAGGGGTACCGGGGAGCTGTTTTTT.

V and J are TRBV19 and TRBJ2-7, with 7 nucleotides matching TRBD1. Germline CDR1 and CDR2: LNHDA and SQIVND (reference sequence). The CDR3 covers 14 residues. V lost 3 bases to trimming and J lost 2 bases; unmatched junction nucleotides: 4. CDR3 sequence: CASSMTGYAYEQYF. The DNA of the CDR3 is TGTGCCAGTAGTATGACAGGGTACGCCTACGAGCAGTACTTC. Supplemented by reference TRBV19 and TRBJ2-7, the full variable domain reads DGGITQSPKYLFRKEGQNVTLSCEQNLNHDAMYWYRQDPGQGLRLIYYSQIVNDFQKGDIAEGYSVSREKKESFPLTVTSAQKNPTAFYLCASSMTGYAYEQYFGPGTRLTVT.

V is TRBV5-4 and J is TRBJ2-5; TRBD2 matches at 9 bases. Germline loops: CDR1 SGHNT, CDR2 YYREEE (reference sequence). This CDR3 comprises 15 residues. V lost 4 bases, J lost 5 bases, and 9 bases stayed unmatched. The CDR3: CASSTRSGGYETQYF. DNA of the CDR3: TGTGCCAGCAGCACCCGAAGCGGGGGGTACGAGACCCAGTACTTC.

This sequence joins TRBV7-6 and TRBJ2-3, with no clear D. Trimming took off 1 base at V and 5 bases at J, with 10 bases between the two ends. This CDR3 has 14 amino acids. Germline V lookup: CDR1 SGHVS, CDR2 FNYEAQ. CDR3: CASSLVSGRDTQYF. DNA for the CDR3: TGTGCCAGCAGCTTAGTTTCAGGAAGAGATACGCAGTATTTT.

The rearrangement joins TRBV28 to TRBJ1-5; tentative D call: TRBD1 (6 bases). V was shortened by 2 bases and J by 4 bases, with 12 bases between the two germline ends. Germline V gene sequence: CDR1 MDHEN, CDR2 SYDVKM. The CDR3 is 15 residues long. The CDR3, as DNA: TGTGCCAGCAGTTTAGGGGTAGGGGGTAATCAGCCCCAGCATTTT. Translation: CASSLGVGGNQPQHF. Together with reference TRBV28 and TRBJ1-5, the CDR3 gives the full variable domain: DVKVTQSSRYLVKRTGEKVFLECVQDMDHENMFWYRQDPGLGLRLIYFSYDVKMKEKGDIPEGYSVSREKKERFSLILESASTNQTSMYLCASSLGVGGNQPQHFGDGTRLSIL.

This chain uses TRBV5-1 with TRBJ2-5; maybe TRBD1 (5 bases). Per germline, CDR1 SGHRS and CDR2 YFSETQ. Trimming stripped 5 bases from V and 5 bases from J, with 16 bases between. This CDR3 has 14 amino acids. The CDR3 spells CASSEGVGRETQYF. The CDR3 DNA follows: TGCGCCAGCAGTGAAGGGGTGGGAAGGGAGACCCAGTACTTC. The entire variable domain, with the rest obtained from reference TRBV5-1 and TRBJ2-5, is as follows: KAGVTQTPRYLIKTRGQQVTLSCSPISGHRSVSWYQQTPGQGLQFLFEYFSETQRNKGNFPGRFSGRQFSNSRSEMNVSTLELGDSALYLCASSEGVGRETQYFGPGTRLLVL.

The chain is built from TRBV7-9 and TRBJ1-1; the D is unclear. The CDR3 contains 13 residues. V lost 0 bases, J lost 10 bases, and 12 bases lay in between. CDR1 and CDR2 from the germline V gene are SEHNR and FQNEAQ (reference sequence). Written as DNA, the CDR3 is TGTGCCAGCAGCTTAGCGGGCGGAGGAGGAGCTTTCTTT. Protein: CASSLAGGGGAFF.

The V call is TRBV18, the J call TRBJ2-2; TRBD1 agrees at 8 bases. The germline V gene has CDR1 KGHSH and CDR2 LQKENI. The length of the CDR3 is 15 residues. With 6 bases clipped from V and 5 bases from J, the junction kept 8 bases outside the gene matches. This CDR3 is CASSGWTGKTGELFF. The DNA for the CDR3 is TGTGCCAGCTCGGGCTGGACAGGGAAAACCGGGGAGCTGTTTTTT.

This sequence joins TRBV18 and TRBJ1-2; tentatively, D is TRBD1 (5 bases). The CDR3 is made up of 15 amino acids. The V gene's germline CDR1 is KGHSH and CDR2 LQKENI. With 2 bases removed from V and 4 bases from J, the gap between germline ends came to 14 bases. In DNA form, the CDR3 reads TGTGCCAGCTCACCAGGTCGGGGGGGAGGCTATGGCTACACCTTC. Translating gives CASSPGRGGGYGYTF. Together with reference TRBV18 and TRBJ1-2, the CDR3 gives the full variable domain: NAGVMQNPRHLVRRRGQEARLRCSPMKGHSHVYWYRQLPEEGLKFMVYLQKENIIDESGMPKERFSAEFPKEGPSILRIQQVVRGDSAAYFCASSPGRGGGYGYTFGSGTRLTVV.

The chain has TRBV19 and TRBJ1-2, with TRBD1 identical over 7 bases. This CDR3 comprises 14 residues. Germline CDR1 and CDR2: LNHDA and SQIVND (reference sequence). After removal of 4 bases from V and 3 bases from J, the junction contained 5 bases not matched to a gene. The CDR3 protein is CASSTTTGHYGYTF. The CDR3 DNA follows: TGTGCCAGTAGTACGACGACAGGGCACTATGGCTACACCTTC.

DNA for the CDR3: TGTGCCAGCAGCTTAGAACAGAACTATGGCTACACCTTC. Its translation: CASSLEQNYGYTF. The J gene is TRBJ1-2, the V gene TRBV11-3, with D uncertain. CDR1 and CDR2 from the germline V gene are SGHNT and YENEEA. The CDR3 contains 13 residues. Trimming removed 0 bases at V and 2 bases at J, with 4 bases between.

This chain connects TRBV6-1 to TRBJ2-4, with D maybe TRBD2 (5 bases). There are 16 residues in the CDR3. V dropped 4 bases and J dropped 0 bases, with 13 bases sitting between them. The V gene's germline CDR1 is MNHNS and CDR2 SASEGT. CDR3 nucleotides: TGTGCCAGCAGTGGACCTTTAGGACTAGCCAAAAACATTCAGTACTTC. Translating it yields CASSGPLGLAKNIQYF.